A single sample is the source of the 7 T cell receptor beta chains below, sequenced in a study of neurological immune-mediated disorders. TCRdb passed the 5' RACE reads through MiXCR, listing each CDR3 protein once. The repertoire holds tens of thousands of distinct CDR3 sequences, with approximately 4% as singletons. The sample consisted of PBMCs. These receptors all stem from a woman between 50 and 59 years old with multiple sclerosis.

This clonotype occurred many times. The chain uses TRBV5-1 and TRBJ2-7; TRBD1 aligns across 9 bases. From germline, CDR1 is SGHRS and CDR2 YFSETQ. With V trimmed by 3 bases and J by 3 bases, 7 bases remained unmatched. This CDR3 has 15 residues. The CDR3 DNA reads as TGCGCCAGCAGCTCTCAGACAGGGGGTCTCTACGAGCAGTACTTC. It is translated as CASSSQTGGLYEQYF.

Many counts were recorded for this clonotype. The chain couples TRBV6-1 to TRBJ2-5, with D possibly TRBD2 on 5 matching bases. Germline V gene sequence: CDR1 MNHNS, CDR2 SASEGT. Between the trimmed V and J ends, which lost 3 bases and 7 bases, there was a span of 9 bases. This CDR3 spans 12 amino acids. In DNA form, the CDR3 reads TGTGCCAGCAGTGACCGAGGGCGGACCCAGTACTTC. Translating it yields CASSDRGRTQYF.

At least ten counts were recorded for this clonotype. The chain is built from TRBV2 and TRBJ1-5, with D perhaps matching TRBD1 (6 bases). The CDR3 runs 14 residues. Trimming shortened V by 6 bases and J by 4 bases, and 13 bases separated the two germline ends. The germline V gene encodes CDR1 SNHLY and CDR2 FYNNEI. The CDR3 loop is CASRYRDTNQPQHF. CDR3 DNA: TGTGCCAGCAGGTACCGGGACACTAATCAGCCCCAGCATTTT. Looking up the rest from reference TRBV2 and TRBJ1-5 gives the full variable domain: EPEVTQTPSHQVTQMGQEVILRCVPISNHLYFYWYRQILGQKVEFLVSFYNNEISEKSEIFDDQFSVERPDGSNFTLKIRSTKLEDSAMYFCASRYRDTNQPQHFGDGTRLSIL.

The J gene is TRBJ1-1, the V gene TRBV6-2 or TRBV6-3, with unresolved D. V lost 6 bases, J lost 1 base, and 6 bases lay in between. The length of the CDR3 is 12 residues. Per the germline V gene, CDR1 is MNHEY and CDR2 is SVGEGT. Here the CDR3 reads CASREQNTEAFF. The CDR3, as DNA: TGTGCCAGCAGGGAACAGAACACTGAAGCTTTCTTT.

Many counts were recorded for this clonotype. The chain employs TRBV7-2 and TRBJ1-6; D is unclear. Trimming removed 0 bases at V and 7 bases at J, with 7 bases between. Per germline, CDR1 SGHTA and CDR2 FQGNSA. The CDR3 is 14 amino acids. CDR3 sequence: CASSLAVINSPLHF. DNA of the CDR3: TGTGCCAGCAGCTTAGCGGTCATCAATTCACCCCTCCACTTT.

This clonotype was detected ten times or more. The DNA of the CDR3 is TGTGCCAGCAGTCCCCGGGACAGGGGAAACTCACCCCTCCACTTT. Encoded protein: CASSPRDRGNSPLHF. This rearrangement joins TRBV12-3 or TRBV12-4 to TRBJ1-6; 10 bases match TRBD1. The CDR3 spans 15 residues. V shed 5 bases and J 10 bases; nucleotides not matched to a gene: 8.

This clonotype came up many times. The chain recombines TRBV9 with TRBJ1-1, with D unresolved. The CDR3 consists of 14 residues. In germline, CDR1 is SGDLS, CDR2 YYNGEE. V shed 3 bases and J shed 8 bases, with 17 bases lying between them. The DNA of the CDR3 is TGTGCCAGCAGCGCTCGCATTAATCCTACCGAAGCTTTCTTT. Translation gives CASSARINPTEAFF. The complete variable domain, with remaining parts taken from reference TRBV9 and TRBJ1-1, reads DSGVTQTPKHLITATGQRVTLRCSPRSGDLSVYWYQQSLDQGLQFLIQYYNGEERAKGNILERFSAQQFPDLHSELNLSSLELGDSALYFCASSARINPTEAFFGQGTRLTVV.